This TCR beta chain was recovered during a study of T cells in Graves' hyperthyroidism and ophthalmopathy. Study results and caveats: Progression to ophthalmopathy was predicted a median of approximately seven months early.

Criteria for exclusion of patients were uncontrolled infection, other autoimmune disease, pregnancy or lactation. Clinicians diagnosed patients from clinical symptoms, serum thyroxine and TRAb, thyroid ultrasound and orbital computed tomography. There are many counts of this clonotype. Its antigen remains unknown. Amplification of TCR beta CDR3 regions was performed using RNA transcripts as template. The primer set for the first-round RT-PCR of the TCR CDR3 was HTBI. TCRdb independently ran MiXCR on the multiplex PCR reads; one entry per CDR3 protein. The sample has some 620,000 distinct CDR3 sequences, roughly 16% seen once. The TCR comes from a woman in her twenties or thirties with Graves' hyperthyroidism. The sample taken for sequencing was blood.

CDR3 sequence reads: CASSGRSNQPQHF. The CDR3 nucleotides read TGTGCCAGCAGCGGACGGTCCAATCAGCCCCAGCATTTT. The rearrangement links TRBV2 to TRBJ1-5; D not resolved. Trimming took 6 bases from V and 3 from J, leaving 9 bases between them. Germline V lookup: CDR1 SNHLY, CDR2 FYNNEI. The CDR3 covers 13 residues. Full variable domain (missing parts from reference TRBV2 and TRBJ1-5): EPEVTQTPSHQVTQMGQEVILRCVPISNHLYFYWYRQILGQKVEFLVSFYNNEISEKSEIFDDQFSVERPDGSNFTLKIRSTKLEDSAMYFCASSGRSNQPQHFGDGTRLSIL.